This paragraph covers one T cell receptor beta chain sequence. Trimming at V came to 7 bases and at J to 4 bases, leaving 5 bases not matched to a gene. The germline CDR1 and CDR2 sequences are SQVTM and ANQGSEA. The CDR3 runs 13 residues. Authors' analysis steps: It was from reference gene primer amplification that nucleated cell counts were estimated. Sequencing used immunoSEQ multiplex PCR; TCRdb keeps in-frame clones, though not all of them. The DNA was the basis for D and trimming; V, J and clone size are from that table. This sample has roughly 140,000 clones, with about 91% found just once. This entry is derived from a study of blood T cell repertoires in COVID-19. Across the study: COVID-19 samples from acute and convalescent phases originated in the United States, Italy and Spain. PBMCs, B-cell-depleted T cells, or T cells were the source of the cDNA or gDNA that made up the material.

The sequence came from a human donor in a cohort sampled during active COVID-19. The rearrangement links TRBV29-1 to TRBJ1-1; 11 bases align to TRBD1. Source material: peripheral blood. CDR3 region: CSASGTGGTEAFF. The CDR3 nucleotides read TGCAGCGCTTCCGGGACAGGGGGCACTGAAGCTTTCTTT.